The 14 T cell receptor beta chains presented below share a single source sample, sequenced in a study of T cells in Graves' hyperthyroidism and ophthalmopathy. Researchers amplified the TCR beta CDR3 regions from RNA transcripts. The primer set for the first-round RT-PCR of the TCR CDR3 was HTBI. One entry per CDR3 protein results from TCRdb running MiXCR on the multiplex PCR reads. The sample contains about 640,000 distinct CDR3 sequences, under 25% of which appear only once. Sequencing was done on a sample of blood. The receptors originated from a man between 25 and 39 years old with Graves' ophthalmopathy.

In regard to this clonotype: The final CDR3 position lacks the conserved phenylalanine or tryptophan, pointing to a likely read error. This chain joins TRBV5-6 and TRBJ2-7; D assignment may be TRBD1 or TRBD2 (6 bases each). CDR1 and CDR2 (germline): SGHDT, YYEEEE. This CDR3 is built from 18 residues. The V and J ends lost 0 bases and 4 bases respectively, with 23 bases between them. The CDR3 nucleotides read TGTGCCAGCAGCTTGGAGGGGGGTTTAACTCCCCCTGCGTACGAGCAGTACTAC. The encoded protein is CASSLEGGLTPPAYEQYY.

This clonotype was picked up a small number of times. The chain has TRBV7-9 and TRBJ2-5, with 10 bases identical to TRBD2. The CDR3 extends over 19 amino acids. Germline V lookup: CDR1 SEHNR, CDR2 FQNEAQ (reference sequence). Losses at the gene ends were 0 bases for V and 4 bases for J; bases not matched to a gene: 14. This CDR3 is CASSLALLAGAIFGETQYF. For the CDR3, the DNA is TGTGCCAGCAGCTTAGCGCTTCTAGCGGGAGCGATCTTTGGAGAGACCCAGTACTTC. The full variable domain, with the rest looked up from reference TRBV7-9 and TRBJ2-5, is DTGVSQNPRHKITKRGQNVTFRCDPISEHNRLYWYRQTLGQGPEFLTYFQNEAQLEKSRLLSDRFSAERPKGSFSTLEIQRTEQGDSAMYLCASSLALLAGAIFGETQYFGPGTRLLVL.

V gene TRBV28 combines with J gene TRBJ2-1, with 10 bases matching TRBD2. V trimming: 6 bases; J trimming: 4 bases; junction bases outside the gene matches: 9. The CDR3 sequence is 16 residues long. CDR1 is MDHEN, CDR2 SYDVKM, per germline. The CDR3 protein is CASRQGPGLAYNEQFF. In DNA, the CDR3 is TGTGCCAGCAGACAGGGACCGGGACTAGCGTACAATGAGCAGTTCTTC.

The rearrangement joins TRBV7-9 to TRBJ1-3; no reliable D call. The V end was cut by 2 bases, the J end by 0 bases, with 5 bases between. This CDR3 has 14 residues. Germline lookup yields CDR1 SEHNR and CDR2 FQNEAQ (reference sequence). The CDR3 region has the DNA TGTGCCAGCAGCTTACTCCTCTCTGGAAACACCATATATTTT. Translation: CASSLLLSGNTIYF.

V is TRBV6-5 and J is TRBJ2-3; no firm D call. V was clipped by 2 bases and J by 0 bases, with 9 bases between them. CDR3 length: 15 residues. Germline CDR1 MNHEY, CDR2 SVGAGI. For the CDR3, the DNA is TGTGCCAGCAGTTACCTGAGGCGCAGCACAGATACGCAGTATTTT. It specifies CASSYLRRSTDTQYF.

The chain joins TRBV24-1 to TRBJ2-1, with 10 bases identical to TRBD2. V lost 5 bases, J lost 8 bases, and 8 bases stayed unmatched. Germline loops: CDR1 KGHDR, CDR2 SFDVKD. CDR3 size: 15 residues. DNA of the CDR3: TGTGCCACCAGTGTCGGGACTAGCGTAAGTGATGAGCAGTTCTTC. This gives the protein CATSVGTSVSDEQFF.

This clonotype was seen a few times. The chain recombines TRBV28 with TRBJ2-7, with 9 nucleotides matching TRBD1. This CDR3 contains 14 residues. Trimming at V came to 5 bases and at J to 3 bases, leaving 5 bases not matched to a gene. Germline V lookup: CDR1 MDHEN, CDR2 SYDVKM. The CDR3 DNA is TGTGCCAGCAGTACGGGACAGGGATTCTACGAGCAGTACTTC. This sequence encodes CASSTGQGFYEQYF.

This clonotype was observed once. This chain connects TRBV24-1 to TRBJ2-5, with TRBD2 matching 14 bases. The CDR3 consists of 18 residues. J lost 5 bases, V lost 2 bases, and 9 bases had no gene match. Germline V gene lookup returns CDR1 KGHDR and CDR2 SFDVKD. This CDR3 is CATSDSGTSGRGAETQYF. As DNA, the CDR3 is TGTGCCACCAGTGATTCCGGGACTAGCGGGAGAGGCGCTGAGACCCAGTACTTC.

The gene calls are TRBV5-1 and TRBJ1-1; 7 nucleotides align to TRBD1. The germline gives CDR1 SGHRS, CDR2 YFSETQ. The CDR3 has 13 residues. The V gene end was trimmed by 2 bases and the J gene end by 9 bases; junction bases not matched to a gene: 7. The CDR3 reads CASSFKGDRQAFF. The CDR3, as DNA: TGCGCCAGCAGCTTCAAGGGGGACAGACAAGCTTTCTTT.

This clonotype has ten or more counts. V and J are TRBV6-5 and TRBJ2-7; D gene uncertain. Germline CDR1 reads MNHEY; CDR2 reads SVGAGI. V was cut by 0 bases and J by 4 bases, with 7 bases left in between. The CDR3 is 13 amino acids. The DNA for the CDR3 is TGTGCCAGCAGTTACTCCCTGGGATACGAGCAGTACTTC. Its translation: CASSYSLGYEQYF.

This clonotype appeared a few times. The CDR3 coding sequence is TGTGCCAGCAGTAACCGACAGAATTCACCCCTCCACTTT. Translated: CASSNRQNSPLHF. The chain combines TRBV6-5 with TRBJ1-6, with D possibly being TRBD1 (5 bases). CDR1 and CDR2 (germline): MNHEY, SVGAGI. The CDR3 runs 13 residues. V was cut by 5 bases and J by 7 bases, with 9 bases left in between.

In its sample, this clonotype was seen many times. Mismatch with germline at one junction end may stem from a read error. This chain joins TRBV5-1 and TRBJ2-3; D not resolved. Per the germline V gene, CDR1 is SGHRS and CDR2 is YFSETQ. The CDR3 has 11 amino acids. The CDR3 protein is CASSLRGTQYF. The CDR3 DNA reads as TGTGCCAGCAGTTTGCGTGGTACGCAGTATTTT.

This clonotype has a count of ten or more. The gene calls are TRBV28 and TRBJ1-1; TRBD1 aligns across 7 bases. The V and J ends lost 6 bases and 5 bases, in that order; junction bases with no gene match: 9. Per the germline V gene, CDR1 is MDHEN and CDR2 is SYDVKM. The length of the CDR3 is 14 residues. The DNA for the CDR3 is TGTGCCAGCAGCTCAACAGGGGTTTGGACTGAAGCTTTCTTT. It codes for CASSSTGVWTEAFF. Together with reference TRBV28 and TRBJ1-1, the CDR3 gives the full variable domain: DVKVTQSSRYLVKRTGEKVFLECVQDMDHENMFWYRQDPGLGLRLIYFSYDVKMKEKGDIPEGYSVSREKKERFSLILESASTNQTSMYLCASSSTGVWTEAFFGQGTRLTVV.

In DNA, the CDR3 is TGTGCCCACGAAGAAGTAGCGGGAGGTCCCAATGAGCAGTTCTTC. The encoded protein is CAHEEVAGGPNEQFF. The chain joins TRBV7-9 to TRBJ2-1, with 10 bases identical to TRBD2. Trimming cost V 11 bases and J 6 bases; bases outside gene matches: 13. Germline CDR1 SEHNR, CDR2 FQNEAQ (reference sequence). There are 15 residues in the CDR3.